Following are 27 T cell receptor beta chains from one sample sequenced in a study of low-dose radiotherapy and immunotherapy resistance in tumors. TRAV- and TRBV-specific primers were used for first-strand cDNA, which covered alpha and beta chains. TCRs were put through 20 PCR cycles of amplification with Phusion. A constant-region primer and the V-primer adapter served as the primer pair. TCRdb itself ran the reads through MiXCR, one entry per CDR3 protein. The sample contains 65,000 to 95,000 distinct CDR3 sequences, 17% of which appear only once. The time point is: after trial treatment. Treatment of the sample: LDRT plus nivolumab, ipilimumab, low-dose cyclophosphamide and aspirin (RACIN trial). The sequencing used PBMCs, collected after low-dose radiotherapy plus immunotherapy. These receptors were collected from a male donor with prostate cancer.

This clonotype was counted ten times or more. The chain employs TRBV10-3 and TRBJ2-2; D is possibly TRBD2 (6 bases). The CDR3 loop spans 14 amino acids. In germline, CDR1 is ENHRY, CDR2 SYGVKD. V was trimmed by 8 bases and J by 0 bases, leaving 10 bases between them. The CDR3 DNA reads TGTGCCATCGGGGGGACGGCGAACACCGGGGAGCTGTTTTTT. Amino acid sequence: CAIGGTANTGELFF.

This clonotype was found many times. The CDR3 region is CASSFGSGMKETQYF. DNA for the CDR3: TGTGCCAGCAGCTTCGGTAGCGGGATGAAAGAGACCCAGTACTTC. The gene calls are TRBV11-2 and TRBJ2-5; TRBD2 matches at 8 bases. The CDR3 is 15 residues long. V trimming: 3 bases; J trimming: 3 bases; junction bases outside the gene matches: 6. CDR1 is SGHAT and CDR2 is FQNNGV in the germline V gene.

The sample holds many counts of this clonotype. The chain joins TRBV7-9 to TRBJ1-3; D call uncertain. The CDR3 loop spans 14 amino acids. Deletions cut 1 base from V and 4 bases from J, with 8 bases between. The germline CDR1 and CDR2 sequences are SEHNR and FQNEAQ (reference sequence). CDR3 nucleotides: TGTGCCAGCAGCTTAGAGGGCTCGGGAAACACCATATATTTT. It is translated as CASSLEGSGNTIYF.

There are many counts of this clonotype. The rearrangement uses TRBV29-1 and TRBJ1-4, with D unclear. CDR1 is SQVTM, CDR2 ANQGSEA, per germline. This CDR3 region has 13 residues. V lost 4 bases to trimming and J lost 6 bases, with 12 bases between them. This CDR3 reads CSVVGWGDEKLFF. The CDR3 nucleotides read TGCAGCGTTGTAGGGTGGGGAGATGAAAAACTGTTTTTT.

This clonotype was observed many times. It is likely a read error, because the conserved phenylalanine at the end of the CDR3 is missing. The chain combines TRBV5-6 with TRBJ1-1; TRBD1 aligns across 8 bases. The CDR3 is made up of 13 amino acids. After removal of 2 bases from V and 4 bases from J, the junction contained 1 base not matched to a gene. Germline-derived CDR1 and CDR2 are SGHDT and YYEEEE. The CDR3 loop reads CASSFTGGTEAFL. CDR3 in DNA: TGTGCCAGCAGCTTTACAGGGGGCACTGAAGCTTTCCTT.

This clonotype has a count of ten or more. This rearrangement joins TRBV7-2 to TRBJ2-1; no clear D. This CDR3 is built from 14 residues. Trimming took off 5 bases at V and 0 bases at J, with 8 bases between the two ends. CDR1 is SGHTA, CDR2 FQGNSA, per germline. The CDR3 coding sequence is TGTGCCAGCAGCGGTCGGGCCTCCTACAATGAGCAGTTCTTC. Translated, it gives CASSGRASYNEQFF.

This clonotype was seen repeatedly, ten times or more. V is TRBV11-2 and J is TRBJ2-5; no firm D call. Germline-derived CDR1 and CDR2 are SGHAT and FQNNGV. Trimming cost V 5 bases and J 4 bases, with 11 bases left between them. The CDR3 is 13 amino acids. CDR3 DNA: TGTGCCAGCAGCCCAGGTGTCTCAGAGACCCAGTACTTC. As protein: CASSPGVSETQYF.

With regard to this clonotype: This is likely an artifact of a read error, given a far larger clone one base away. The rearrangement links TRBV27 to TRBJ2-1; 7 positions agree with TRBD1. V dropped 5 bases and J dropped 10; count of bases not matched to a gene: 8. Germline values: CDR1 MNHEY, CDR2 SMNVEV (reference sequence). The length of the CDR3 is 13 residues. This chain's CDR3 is CASSPGQYYEQFF. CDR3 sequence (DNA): TGTGCCAGCAGTCCGGGACAGTACTACGAGCAGTTCTTC.

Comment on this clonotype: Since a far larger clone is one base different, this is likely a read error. The CDR3, as DNA: TGTGCCAGCACAACCTCACCGGGCAATGAGCAGTACTTC. Translating it yields CASTTSPGNEQYF. The rearrangement links TRBV9 to TRBJ2-4; D uncertain. Deletions cut 6 bases from V and 13 bases from J, with 20 bases between. The germline gives CDR1 SGDLS, CDR2 YYNGEE. The CDR3 is 13 amino acids.

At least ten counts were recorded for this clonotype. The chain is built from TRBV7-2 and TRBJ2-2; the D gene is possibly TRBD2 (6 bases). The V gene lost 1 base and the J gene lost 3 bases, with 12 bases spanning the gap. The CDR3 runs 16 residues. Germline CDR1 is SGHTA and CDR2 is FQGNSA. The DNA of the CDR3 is TGTGCCAGCAGCTTAGGCACCGGGAGCCACACCGGGGAGCTGTTTTTT. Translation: CASSLGTGSHTGELFF. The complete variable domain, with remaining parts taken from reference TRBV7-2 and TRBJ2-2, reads GAGVSQSPSNKVTEKGKDVELRCDPISGHTALYWYRQSLGQGLEFLIYFQGNSAPDKSGLPSDRFSAERTGGSVSTLTIQRTQQEDSAVYLCASSLGTGSHTGELFFGEGSRLTVL.

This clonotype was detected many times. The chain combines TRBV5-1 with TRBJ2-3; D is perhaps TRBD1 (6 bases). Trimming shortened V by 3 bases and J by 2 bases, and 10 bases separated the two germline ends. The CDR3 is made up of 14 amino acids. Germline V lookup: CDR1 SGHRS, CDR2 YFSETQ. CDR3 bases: TGCGCCAGCAGCTGGGGGCAGCCCACAGATACGCAGTATTTT. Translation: CASSWGQPTDTQYF.

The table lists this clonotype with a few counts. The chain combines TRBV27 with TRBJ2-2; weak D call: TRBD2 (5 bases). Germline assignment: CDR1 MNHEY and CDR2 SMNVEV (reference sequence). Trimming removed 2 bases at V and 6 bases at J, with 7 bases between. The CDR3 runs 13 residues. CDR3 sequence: CASSLRGSGELFF. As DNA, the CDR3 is TGTGCCAGCAGTTTAAGAGGGTCCGGGGAGCTGTTTTTT.

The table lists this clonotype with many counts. The CDR3 region has the DNA TGCGCCAGCAGCCAAGAGTTACAGAACACCGGGGAGCTGTTTTTT. This gives the protein CASSQELQNTGELFF. V usage is TRBV4-3 and J usage is TRBJ2-2; the D is unclear. Trimming removed 0 bases from V and 1 base from J, with 6 bases in between. The CDR3 spans 15 residues. Germline CDR1 and CDR2: LGHNA and YSLEER.

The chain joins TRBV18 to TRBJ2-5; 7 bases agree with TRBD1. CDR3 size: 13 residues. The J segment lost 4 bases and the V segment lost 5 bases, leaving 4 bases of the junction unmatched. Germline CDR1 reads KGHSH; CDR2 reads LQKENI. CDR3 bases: TGTGCCAGCTCAGCACAGGGGAGAGAGACCCAGTACTTC. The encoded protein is CASSAQGRETQYF.

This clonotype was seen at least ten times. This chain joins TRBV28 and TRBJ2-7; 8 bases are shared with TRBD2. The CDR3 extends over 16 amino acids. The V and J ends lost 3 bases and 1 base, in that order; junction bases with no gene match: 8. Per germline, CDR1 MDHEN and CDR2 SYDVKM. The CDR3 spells CASSFTLAGLSYEQYF. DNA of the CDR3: TGTGCCAGCAGTTTTACGTTAGCGGGACTTTCCTACGAGCAGTACTTC.

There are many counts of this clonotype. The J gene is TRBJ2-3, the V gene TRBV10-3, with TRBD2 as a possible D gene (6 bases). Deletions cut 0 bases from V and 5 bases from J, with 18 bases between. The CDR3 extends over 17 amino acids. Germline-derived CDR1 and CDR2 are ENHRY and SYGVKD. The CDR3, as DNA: TGTGCCATCAGTGAGTCGGGAGTCGGAGGGGTTAAAGATACGCAGTATTTT. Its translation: CAISESGVGGVKDTQYF.

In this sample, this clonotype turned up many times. This chain's CDR3 is CASSVTGTPNTGELFF. The CDR3 nucleotides are TGTGCCAGCAGCGTAACCGGGACACCGAACACCGGGGAGCTGTTTTTT. The V call is TRBV9, the J call TRBJ2-2, with TRBD1 as a possible D gene (6 bases). With 1 base removed from V and 0 bases from J, the gap between germline ends came to 10 bases. The CDR3 has 16 amino acids. Germline values: CDR1 SGDLS, CDR2 YYNGEE.

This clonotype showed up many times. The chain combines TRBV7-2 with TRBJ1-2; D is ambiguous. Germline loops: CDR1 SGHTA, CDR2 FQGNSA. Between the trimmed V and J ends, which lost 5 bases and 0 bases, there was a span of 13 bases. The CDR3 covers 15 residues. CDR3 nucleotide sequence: TGTGCCAGCAGCAGGCGAGAGAACCCTAACTATGGCTACACCTTC. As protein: CASSRRENPNYGYTF.

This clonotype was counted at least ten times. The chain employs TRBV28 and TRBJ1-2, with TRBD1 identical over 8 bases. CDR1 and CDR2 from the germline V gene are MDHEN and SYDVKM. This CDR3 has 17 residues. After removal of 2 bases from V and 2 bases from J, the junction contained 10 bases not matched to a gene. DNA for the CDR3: TGTGCCAGCAGTTTAGGGCAGACAGGGGAAGTAAACTATGGCTACACCTTC. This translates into CASSLGQTGEVNYGYTF.

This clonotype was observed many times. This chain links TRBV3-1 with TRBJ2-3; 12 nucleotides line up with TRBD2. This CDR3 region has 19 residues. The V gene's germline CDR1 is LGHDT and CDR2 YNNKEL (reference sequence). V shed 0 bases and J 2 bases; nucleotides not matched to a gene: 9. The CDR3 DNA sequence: TGTGCCAGCAGCCAAGAGCTTCCAGGACTAGCGGGGACCACAGATACGCAGTATTTT. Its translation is CASSQELPGLAGTTDTQYF.

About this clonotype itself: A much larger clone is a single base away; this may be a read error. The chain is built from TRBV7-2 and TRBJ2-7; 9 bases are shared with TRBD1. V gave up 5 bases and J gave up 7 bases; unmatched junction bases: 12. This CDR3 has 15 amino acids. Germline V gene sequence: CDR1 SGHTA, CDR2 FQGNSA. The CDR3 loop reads CASSPIRGTGNEQYF. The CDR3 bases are TGTGCCAGCAGCCCCATCCGCGGGACAGGGAATGAGCAGTACTTC.

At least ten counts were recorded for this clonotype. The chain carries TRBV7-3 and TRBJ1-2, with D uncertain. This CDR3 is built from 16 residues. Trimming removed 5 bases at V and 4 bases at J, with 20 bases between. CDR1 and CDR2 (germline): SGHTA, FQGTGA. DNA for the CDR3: TGTGCCAGCAGCCTTGGACCGCCTTCCGCGGGCTATGGCTACACCTTC. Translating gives CASSLGPPSAGYGYTF.

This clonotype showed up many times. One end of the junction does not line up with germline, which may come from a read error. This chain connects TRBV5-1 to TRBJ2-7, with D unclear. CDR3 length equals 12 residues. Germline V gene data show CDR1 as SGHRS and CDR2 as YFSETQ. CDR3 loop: CASSLEGYEQYF. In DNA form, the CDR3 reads TGTGCCAGCAGCTTAGAAGGGTACGAGCAGTACTTC.

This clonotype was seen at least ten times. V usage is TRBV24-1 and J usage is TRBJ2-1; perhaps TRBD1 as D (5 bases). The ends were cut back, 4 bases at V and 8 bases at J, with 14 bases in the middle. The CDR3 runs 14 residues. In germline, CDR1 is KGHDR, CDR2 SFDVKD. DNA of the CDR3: TGTGCCACCAGTGAACGGGTAGGGGTCGATGAGCAGTTCTTC. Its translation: CATSERVGVDEQFF.

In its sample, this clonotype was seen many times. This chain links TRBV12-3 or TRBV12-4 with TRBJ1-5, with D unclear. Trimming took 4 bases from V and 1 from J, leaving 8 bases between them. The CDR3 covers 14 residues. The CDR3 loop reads CASSSLGSNQPQHF. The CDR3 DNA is TGTGCCAGCAGTTCCCTTGGGAGCAATCAGCCCCAGCATTTT.

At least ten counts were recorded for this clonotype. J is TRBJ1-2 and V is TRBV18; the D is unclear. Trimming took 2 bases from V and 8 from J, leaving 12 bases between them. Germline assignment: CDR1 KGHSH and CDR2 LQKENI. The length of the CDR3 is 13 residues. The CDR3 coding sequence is TGTGCCAGCTCACCAGGCTCAGGAAAGGGCTACACCTTC. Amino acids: CASSPGSGKGYTF.

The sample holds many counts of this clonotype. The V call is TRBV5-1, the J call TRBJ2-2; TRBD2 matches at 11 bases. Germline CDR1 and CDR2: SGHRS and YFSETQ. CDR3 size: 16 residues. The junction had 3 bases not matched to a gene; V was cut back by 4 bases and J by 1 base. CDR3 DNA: TGCGCCAGCAGCCCTACTAGCGGGAGGAACACCGGGGAGCTGTTTTTT. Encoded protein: CASSPTSGRNTGELFF.